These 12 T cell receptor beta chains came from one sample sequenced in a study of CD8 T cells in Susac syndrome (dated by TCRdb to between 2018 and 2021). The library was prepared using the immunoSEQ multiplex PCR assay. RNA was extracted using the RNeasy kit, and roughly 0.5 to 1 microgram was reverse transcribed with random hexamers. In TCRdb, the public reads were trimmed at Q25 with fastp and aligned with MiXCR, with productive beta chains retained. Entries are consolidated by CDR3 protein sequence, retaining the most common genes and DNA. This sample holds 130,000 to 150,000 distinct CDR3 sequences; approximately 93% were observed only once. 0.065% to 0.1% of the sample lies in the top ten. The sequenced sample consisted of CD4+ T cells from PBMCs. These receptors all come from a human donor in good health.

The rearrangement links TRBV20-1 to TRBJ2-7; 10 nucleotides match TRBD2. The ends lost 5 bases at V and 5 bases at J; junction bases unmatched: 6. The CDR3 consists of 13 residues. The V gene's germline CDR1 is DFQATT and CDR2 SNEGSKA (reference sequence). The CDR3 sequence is CSARAGGHDEQYF. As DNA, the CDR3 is TGCAGTGCTCGAGCGGGAGGGCACGACGAGCAGTACTTC.

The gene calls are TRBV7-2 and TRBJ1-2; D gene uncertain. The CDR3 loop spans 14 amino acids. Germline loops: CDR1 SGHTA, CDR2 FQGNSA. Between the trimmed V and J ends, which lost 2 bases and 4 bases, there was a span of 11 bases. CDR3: CASSLMDGAYGYTF. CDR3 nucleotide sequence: TGTGCCAGCAGCTTAATGGATGGCGCCTATGGCTACACCTTC.

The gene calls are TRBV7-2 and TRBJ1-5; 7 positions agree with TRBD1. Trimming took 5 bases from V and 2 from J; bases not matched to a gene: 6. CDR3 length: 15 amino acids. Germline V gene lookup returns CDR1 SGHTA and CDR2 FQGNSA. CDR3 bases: TGTGCCAGCAGCCTCTATCAGGGGGGCAATCAGCCCCAGCATTTT. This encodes CASSLYQGGNQPQHF.

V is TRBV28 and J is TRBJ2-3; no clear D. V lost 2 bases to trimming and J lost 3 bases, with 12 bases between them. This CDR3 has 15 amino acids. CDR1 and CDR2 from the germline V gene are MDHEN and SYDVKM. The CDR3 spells CASSLPGSRTDTQYF. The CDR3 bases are TGTGCCAGCAGTTTACCTGGGTCTAGGACAGATACGCAGTATTTT.

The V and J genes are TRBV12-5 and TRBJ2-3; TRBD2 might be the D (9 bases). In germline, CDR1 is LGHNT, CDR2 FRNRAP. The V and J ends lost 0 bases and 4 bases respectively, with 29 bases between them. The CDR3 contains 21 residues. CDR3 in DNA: TGTGCTAGTGGTTTGGTACGAGTCAGGGGGCTGACTAGCGGAGCCCCAGATACGCAGTATTTT. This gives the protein CASGLVRVRGLTSGAPDTQYF.

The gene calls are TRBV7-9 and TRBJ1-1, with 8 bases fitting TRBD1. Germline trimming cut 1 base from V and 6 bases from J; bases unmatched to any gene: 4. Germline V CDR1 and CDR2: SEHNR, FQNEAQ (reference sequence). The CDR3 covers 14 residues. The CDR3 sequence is CASSLGQGASEAFF. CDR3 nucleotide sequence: TGTGCCAGCAGCTTAGGGCAGGGGGCTTCTGAAGCTTTCTTT.

DNA for the CDR3: TGTGCCAGCAGCTCCCGGACAGGTATAAGCTACGAGCAGTACTTC. Translating it yields CASSSRTGISYEQYF. The chain joins TRBV7-9 to TRBJ2-7, with TRBD1 matching 7 bases. The V gene's germline CDR1 is SEHNR and CDR2 FQNEAQ (reference sequence). The CDR3 consists of 15 residues. Trimming removed 4 bases from V and 3 bases from J; junction bases left unmatched: 9.

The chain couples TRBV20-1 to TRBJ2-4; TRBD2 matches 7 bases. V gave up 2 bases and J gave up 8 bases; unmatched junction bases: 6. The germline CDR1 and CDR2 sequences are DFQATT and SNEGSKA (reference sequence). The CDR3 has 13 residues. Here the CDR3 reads CSARSGRKDIQYF. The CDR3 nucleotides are TGCAGTGCTAGATCCGGGAGGAAGGACATTCAGTACTTC.

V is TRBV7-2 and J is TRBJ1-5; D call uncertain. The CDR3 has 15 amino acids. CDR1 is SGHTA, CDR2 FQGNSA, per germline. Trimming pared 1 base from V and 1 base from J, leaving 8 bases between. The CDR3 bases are TGTGCCAGCAGCTTAGATCGCGGCAGCAATCAGCCCCAGCATTTT. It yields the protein CASSLDRGSNQPQHF.

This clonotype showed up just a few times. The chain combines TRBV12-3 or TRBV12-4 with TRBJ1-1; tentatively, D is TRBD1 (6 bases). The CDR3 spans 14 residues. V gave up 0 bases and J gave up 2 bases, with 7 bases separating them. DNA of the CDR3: TGTGCCAGCAGTTTAGCTGGGGGCAACACTGAAGCTTTCTTT. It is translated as CASSLAGGNTEAFF.

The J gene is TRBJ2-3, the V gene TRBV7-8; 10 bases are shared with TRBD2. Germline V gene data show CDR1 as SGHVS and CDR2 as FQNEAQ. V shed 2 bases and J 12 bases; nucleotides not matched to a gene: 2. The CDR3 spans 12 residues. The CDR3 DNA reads TGTGCCAGCAGCTTATCTAGCGGGAGACAGTATTTT. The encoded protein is CASSLSSGRQYF.

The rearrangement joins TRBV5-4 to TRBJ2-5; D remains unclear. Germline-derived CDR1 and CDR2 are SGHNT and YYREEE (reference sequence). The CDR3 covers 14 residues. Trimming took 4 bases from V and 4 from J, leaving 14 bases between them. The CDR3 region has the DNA TGTGCCAGCAGCGCGACCCTCCGGCCAGAGACCCAGTACTTC. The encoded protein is CASSATLRPETQYF.